This entry features one TCR beta chain sequence. These data originate in a study of shared clonotypes between healthy human individuals. Approximately 30,000 T cell genomes (around 200 ng DNA) went into each sorted-subset replicate. Some clones are missing from TCRdb's copy, which holds only in-frame ones; the method was immunoSEQ multiplex PCR. The sample has a few million clones, about 90% seen once. Trimming took off 1 base at V and 6 bases at J, with 13 bases between the two ends. This CDR3 has 14 amino acids. CDR1 and CDR2 from the germline V gene are SGHDN and FVKESK. The J gene is TRBJ2-7, the V gene TRBV14; D is unresolved. The TCR comes from a man in his late teens or twenties in good health. Some clones in this sample may be carry-over from other donors' samples. Sequenced material: naive CD4+ T cells from PBMCs. Noted subset: CD45RA+ positively selected. Here the CDR3 reads CASSQVAELSEQYF. CDR3 DNA: TGTGCCAGCAGCCAAGTCGCGGAGCTAAGCGAGCAGTACTTC.